This T cell receptor beta chain was recovered during a study of T cells in Graves' hyperthyroidism and ophthalmopathy. The overall study: Staff took peripheral blood when the initial diagnosis was made, before any treatment began.

This clonotype was counted only a few times. The antigen is not known. The CDR3 loop spans 15 amino acids. V dropped 5 bases and J dropped 4 bases, with 15 bases sitting between them. The germline gives CDR1 SGHVS, CDR2 FNYEAQ. What was amplified from RNA transcripts were TCR beta CDR3 regions. First-round RT-PCR targeting the TCR CDR3 was performed with the HTBI primer set. One entry per CDR3 protein, called by TCRdb with MiXCR from the multiplex PCR reads. The sample comprises roughly 740,000 distinct CDR3 sequences, 16% of which are singletons, and approximately 8.4% rests with the top ten. Study results and caveats: Ophthalmopathy stood apart from stable hyperthyroidism in a 13 V-J model.

This clonotype was sampled from a man between 18 and 29 years old with Graves' hyperthyroidism. This chain uses TRBV7-6 with TRBJ2-1; D uncertain. Sequencing was done on a sample of blood. CDR3 loop: CASSPTPDGYNEQFF. The CDR3 DNA reads as TGTGCCAGCAGCCCGACTCCGGACGGGTACAATGAGCAGTTCTTC.